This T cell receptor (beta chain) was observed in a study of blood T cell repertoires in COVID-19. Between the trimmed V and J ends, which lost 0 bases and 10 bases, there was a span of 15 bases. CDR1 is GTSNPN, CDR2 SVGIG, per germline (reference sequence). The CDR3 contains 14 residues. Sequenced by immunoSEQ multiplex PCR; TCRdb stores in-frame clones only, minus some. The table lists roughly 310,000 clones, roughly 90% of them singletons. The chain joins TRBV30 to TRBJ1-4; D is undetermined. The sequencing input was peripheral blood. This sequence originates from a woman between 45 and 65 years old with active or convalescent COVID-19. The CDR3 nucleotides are TGTGCCTGGAGTGTACTTGCGGGTCGGGGAAAACTGTTTTTT. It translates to CAWSVLAGRGKLFF.